This T cell receptor (beta chain) was sequenced for a study of blood T cells in healthy people across ages. Next came a second PCR, run for about 7 to 12 cycles, which used a sample-barcoded 5' primer along with a J-beta primer mix. TCRdb re-called the 5' RACE reads through MiXCR, storing one row per CDR3 protein. The sample yields 800,000 or so distinct CDR3 sequences, 60% to 80% seen once. The ends lost 2 bases at V and 4 bases at J; junction bases unmatched: 9. This CDR3 region has 16 residues. CDR1 and CDR2 from the germline V gene are SGHNT and YENEEA. The sequence derives from a man aged 25 to 45 in good health. The source material was blood. The gene calls are TRBV11-3 and TRBJ2-3; 7 nucleotides align to TRBD2. The CDR3 region has the DNA TGTGCCAGCAGCTTATCAGGCGGGGGAATCGCAGATACGCAGTATTTT. Its translation: CASSLSGGGIADTQYF.